The 16 T cell receptor beta chains below all came from one sample that was sequenced in a study of blood T cell repertoires in COVID-19. Repertoires were generated with immunoSEQ multiplex PCR, while TCRdb's copy carries only in-frame clones and drops some. The repertoire holds around 400,000 clones, with 70% to 90% as singletons. Sequencing used peripheral blood. These receptor sequences come from a woman aged 60-75 years with COVID-19, enrolled during active disease.

The V and J genes are TRBV2 and TRBJ1-5; D is ambiguous. The ends were cut back, 9 bases at V and 9 bases at J, with 21 bases in the middle. CDR3 size: 14 residues. Germline CDR1 SNHLY, CDR2 FYNNEI. CDR3 loop: CARSRAGEIMPQHF. The CDR3 DNA reads as TGTGCCAGGTCGCGGGCAGGTGAGATCATGCCCCAGCATTTT.

The V and J genes are TRBV18 and TRBJ1-2, with 7 bases that match TRBD1. Germline trimming cut 3 bases from V and 8 bases from J; bases unmatched to any gene: 3. Germline CDR1 reads KGHSH; CDR2 reads LQKENI. The CDR3 is 12 amino acids. Here the CDR3 DNA reads TGTGCCAGCTCACCCGGACAGGTCGGCTACACCTTC. It yields the protein CASSPGQVGYTF.

The chain couples TRBV5-1 to TRBJ2-7; 11 bases are shared with TRBD2. Germline lookup yields CDR1 SGHRS and CDR2 YFSETQ. With V trimmed by 0 bases and J by 3 bases, 5 bases remained unmatched. There are 16 residues in the CDR3. In DNA form, the CDR3 reads TGCGCCAGCAGCTTGGGCGGGACTAGCGGATTCTACGAGCAGTACTTC. The encoded protein is CASSLGGTSGFYEQYF.

The chain joins TRBV4-1 to TRBJ2-7; TRBD2 matches 11 bases. J gave up 9 bases and V 1 base, and 8 bases lay outside the gene matches. The V gene's germline CDR1 is MGHRA and CDR2 YSYEKL. The CDR3 loop spans 15 amino acids. The CDR3 DNA is TGCGCCAGCAGCCAAGGAATAGCGGGGGGGCCTCGGCAGTACTTC. Protein product: CASSQGIAGGPRQYF.

This chain connects TRBV13 to TRBJ2-3; 12 bases align to TRBD2. After removal of 5 bases from V and 1 base from J, the junction contained 7 bases not matched to a gene. The CDR3 consists of 17 residues. Germline-derived CDR1 and CDR2 are PRHDT and FYEKMQ (reference sequence). CDR3 in amino acids: CASSPVRTSGGTDTQYF. CDR3 DNA: TGTGCCAGCAGCCCCGTCCGGACTAGCGGGGGCACAGATACGCAGTATTTT.

This clone appeared a single time. The chain is built from TRBV7-9 and TRBJ1-2; D unclear. The V end lost 5 bases, the J end lost 6 bases, and 10 bases lay between the germline ends. Looked up from germline, CDR1 is SEHNR and CDR2 is FQNEAQ (reference sequence). The CDR3 totals 12 residues. The CDR3 bases are TGTGCCAGCAGCCGGTCGGTAAATGGCTACACCTTC. This encodes CASSRSVNGYTF. The whole variable domain, remainder taken from reference TRBV7-9 and TRBJ1-2, is DTGVSQNPRHKITKRGQNVTFRCDPISEHNRLYWYRQTLGQGPEFLTYFQNEAQLEKSRLLSDRFSAERPKGSFSTLEIQRTEQGDSAMYLCASSRSVNGYTFGSGTRLTVV.

The CDR3 loop reads CASSMGTGLREQYF. The CDR3 DNA follows: TGCGCCAGCAGCATGGGGACAGGGTTGAGAGAGCAGTACTTC. This chain uses TRBV4-1 with TRBJ2-7, with TRBD1 matching over 9 bases. Trimming removed 5 bases from V and 7 bases from J; junction bases left unmatched: 9. Germline CDR1 reads MGHRA; CDR2 reads YSYEKL. The CDR3 totals 14 residues.

The chain links TRBV14 to TRBJ2-7; tentatively, D is TRBD2 (5 bases). V was clipped by 2 bases and J by 0 bases, with 8 bases between them. Per germline, CDR1 SGHDN and CDR2 FVKESK. The CDR3 has 14 residues. The CDR3 sequence: CASSQLGSSYEQYF. The CDR3, as DNA: TGTGCCAGCAGCCAACTAGGGAGCTCCTACGAGCAGTACTTC.

This rearrangement joins TRBV5-1 to TRBJ1-6, with 9 bases that match TRBD1. Looked up from germline, CDR1 is SGHRS and CDR2 is YFSETQ. The V gene end was trimmed by 2 bases and the J gene end by 6 bases; junction bases not matched to a gene: 6. CDR3 size: 16 residues. Here the CDR3 DNA reads TGCGCCAGCAGCTTTGGTTCGGACAGGGGTAATTCACCCCTCCACTTT. Its translation is CASSFGSDRGNSPLHF.

The J gene is TRBJ2-3, the V gene TRBV4-1; 7 bases line up with TRBD1. CDR3 size: 15 residues. The junction had 4 bases not matched to a gene; V was cut back by 2 bases and J by 2 bases. Per the germline V gene, CDR1 is MGHRA and CDR2 is YSYEKL. CDR3 amino acids: CASSQFGTATDTQYF. In DNA, the CDR3 is TGCGCCAGCAGCCAATTCGGGACAGCCACAGATACGCAGTATTTT.

This clone was picked up many times. The chain employs TRBV16 and TRBJ1-3; no reliable D call. V lost 4 bases and J 0 bases, leaving 7 bases between the germline ends. The V gene's germline CDR1 is KGHSY and CDR2 FQNENV. This CDR3 contains 14 residues. The CDR3 region is CASSPQLSGNTIYF. The CDR3 nucleotides are TGTGCCAGCAGCCCACAGCTCTCTGGAAACACCATATATTTT.

V usage is TRBV14 and J usage is TRBJ2-5; tentatively, D is TRBD2 (5 bases). The germline gives CDR1 SGHDN, CDR2 FVKESK. This CDR3 contains 16 residues. The V end was cut by 0 bases, the J end by 0 bases, with 11 bases between. The CDR3 loop reads CASSQDRGGYQETQYF. The CDR3 DNA reads TGTGCCAGCAGCCAAGACCGTGGAGGTTACCAAGAGACCCAGTACTTC.

This clone was counted a single time. Written as DNA, the CDR3 is TGCGCCAGCAGACGGACAGGGCCTAATTCACCCCTCCACTTT. Protein sequence: CASRRTGPNSPLHF. V is TRBV10-2 and J is TRBJ1-6; 8 bases match TRBD1. From germline, CDR1 is WSHSY and CDR2 SAAADI. The J segment lost 6 bases and the V segment lost 6 bases, leaving 4 bases of the junction unmatched. The CDR3 sequence is 14 residues long.

The chain is built from TRBV4-1 and TRBJ2-1, with 7 positions matching TRBD1. Germline V CDR1 and CDR2: MGHRA, YSYEKL. The CDR3 contains 15 residues. V lost 3 bases to trimming and J lost 5 bases; unmatched junction nucleotides: 7. CDR3 bases: TGCGCCAGCAGCCATTTCGGGACAGACGACAATGAGCAGTTCTTC. Encoded protein: CASSHFGTDDNEQFF.

The chain links TRBV7-9 to TRBJ2-7; D may be TRBD1 (5 bases). Germline V gene data show CDR1 as SEHNR and CDR2 as FQNEAQ (reference sequence). The CDR3 is 15 amino acids. V dropped 5 bases and J dropped 2 bases, with 16 bases sitting between them. In DNA form, the CDR3 reads TGTGCCAGCAGCCCCCCGGCAGGGCGCACCTACGAGCAGTACTTC. Its protein is CASSPPAGRTYEQYF.

This chain's CDR3 is CASSPGSLAEAFF. The CDR3 region has the DNA TGTGCCAGCAGCCCCGGGAGCCTGGCTGAAGCTTTCTTT. V gene TRBV9 combines with J gene TRBJ1-1; D is undetermined. V was cut by 4 bases and J by 6 bases, with 13 bases left in between. This CDR3 is built from 13 residues. Germline lookup yields CDR1 SGDLS and CDR2 YYNGEE.